Listed below are T cell receptor beta chains from one sample, sequenced in a study of blood T cell repertoires in COVID-19. TCRdb's copy holds only in-frame clones and misses some; the assay was immunoSEQ multiplex PCR. In the table there are about 87,000 clones, around nine tenths of which are singletons. Sequencing input: peripheral blood. The source of these receptors is a man in his forties with acute or convalescent COVID-19. The CDR3 runs from the conserved cysteine through the conserved F or W. The D gene is left open where the match is weak. Rows may omit the clone size; those that give it use once, few, many or a size class.

V: TRBV12-3/TRBV12-4
D: .
J: TRBJ1-4
size: .
CDR3: CASSLSRGEKLFF
DNA: TGTGCCAGCAGTTTATCCCGAGGAGAAAAACTGTTTTTT

V: TRBV5-1
D: TRBD1
J: TRBJ1-1
size: once
CDR3: CASSGTGMDTEAFF
DNA: TGCGCCAGCAGCGGGACAGGGATGGACACTGAAGCTTTCTTT

V: TRBV6-6
D: .
J: TRBJ1-1
size: .
CDR3: CASSAITGYEAFF
DNA: TGTGCCAGCAGCGCCATTACGGGGTATGAAGCTTTCTTT

V: TRBV6-5
D: .
J: TRBJ1-1
size: .
CDR3: CASMWGRNTEAFF
DNA: TGTGCCAGCATGTGGGGCAGGAACACTGAAGCTTTCTTT

V: TRBV13
D: TRBD1
J: TRBJ1-2
size: .
CDR3: CASSLQGNYGYTF
DNA: TGTGCCAGCAGTCTACAGGGGAACTATGGCTACACCTTC

V: TRBV7-2
D: TRBD1
J: TRBJ1-4
size: once
CDR3: CASSLGDRATNEKLFF
DNA: TGTGCCAGCAGCTTAGGGGACAGAGCAACTAATGAAAAACTGTTTTTT

V: TRBV6-6
D: TRBD1
J: TRBJ2-1
size: .
CDR3: CASSGTGGRNEQFF
DNA: TGTGCCAGCAGTGGGACAGGGGGACGCAATGAGCAGTTCTTC

V: TRBV3-1/TRBV3-2
D: .
J: TRBJ2-7
size: .
CDR3: CASSPPLAGSYEQYF
DNA: TGTGCCAGCAGCCCTCCCCTGGCGGGATCCTACGAGCAGTACTTC

V: TRBV6-5
D: TRBD2
J: TRBJ2-1
size: once
CDR3: CASSYPLAGGHGEQFF
DNA: TGTGCCAGCAGTTACCCGCTAGCGGGAGGGCACGGTGAGCAGTTCTTC

V: TRBV5-4
D: TRBD2
J: TRBJ2-7
size: .
CDR3: CASSRAGGPEGEQYF
DNA: TGTGCCAGCAGCAGAGCGGGAGGGCCGGAGGGCGAGCAGTACTTC

V: TRBV2
D: .
J: TRBJ1-1
size: .
CDR3: CASGTLGMSFF
DNA: TGTGCCAGCGGGACTCTAGGCATGTCTTTCTTT

V: TRBV30
D: TRBD2
J: TRBJ2-1
size: .
CDR3: CAWSLGLAGPNEQFF
DNA: TGTGCCTGGAGTCTGGGACTAGCGGGGCCCAATGAGCAGTTCTTC

V: TRBV27
D: .
J: TRBJ1-5
size: .
CDR3: CASSSTGSGKPQHF
DNA: TGTGCCAGCAGTTCTACAGGGTCGGGGAAGCCCCAGCATTTT

V: TRBV7-3
D: TRBD2
J: TRBJ2-7
size: once
CDR3: CASSLQAGVGSEQYF
DNA: TGTGCCAGCAGCCTCCAAGCGGGGGTGGGATCCGAGCAGTACTTC

V: TRBV27
D: .
J: TRBJ2-3
size: .
CDR3: CASSLGNTQYF
DNA: TGTGCCAGCAGTCTCGGTAATACGCAGTATTTT

V: TRBV5-6
D: .
J: TRBJ1-2
size: .
CDR3: CASSTATVNYGYTF
DNA: TGTGCCAGCAGCACTGCGACAGTCAACTATGGCTACACCTTC

V: TRBV12-5
D: .
J: TRBJ2-1
size: .
CDR3: CASGPKGTVYNEQFF
DNA: TGTGCTAGTGGTCCGAAAGGGACTGTGTACAATGAGCAGTTCTTC

V: TRBV11-2
D: TRBD2
J: TRBJ2-7
size: .
CDR3: CASSSTSGVYEQYF
DNA: TGTGCCAGCAGCTCAACTAGCGGGGTCTACGAGCAGTACTTC

V: TRBV5-6
D: .
J: TRBJ2-7
size: .
CDR3: CASSFGISGLYYEQYF
DNA: TGTGCCAGCAGCTTTGGAATTAGCGGATTATACTACGAGCAGTACTTC

V: TRBV19
D: TRBD2
J: TRBJ2-7
size: .
CDR3: CASSILAGASGEQYF
DNA: TGTGCCAGTAGTATCTTAGCGGGAGCTTCGGGCGAGCAGTACTTC

V: TRBV9
D: .
J: TRBJ2-7
size: .
CDR3: CASSVGAFYEQYF
DNA: TGTGCCAGCAGCGTAGGAGCCTTCTACGAGCAGTACTTC

V: TRBV12-5
D: .
J: TRBJ1-1
size: few
CDR3: CASGKTTFQAFF
DNA: TGTGCTAGTGGTAAGACGACATTTCAAGCTTTCTTT

V: TRBV14
D: .
J: TRBJ2-5
size: once
CDR3: CASSQDHGQRQETQYF
DNA: TGTGCCAGCAGCCAAGATCATGGACAGCGCCAAGAGACCCAGTACTTC

V: TRBV19
D: .
J: TRBJ2-1
size: .
CDR3: CASRTASNEQFF
DNA: TGTGCCAGTAGGACAGCTTCGAATGAGCAGTTCTTC

V: TRBV6-5
D: TRBD1
J: TRBJ1-2
size: .
CDR3: CASSQQGSYGYTF
DNA: TGTGCCAGCAGTCAACAGGGGTCATATGGCTACACCTTC

V: TRBV19
D: .
J: TRBJ1-1
size: .
CDR3: CASRLGGQNTEAFF
DNA: TGTGCCAGTAGGTTGGGGGGGCAGAACACTGAAGCTTTCTTT

V: TRBV15
D: TRBD2
J: TRBJ2-5
size: .
CDR3: CATSSGLAGRETQYF
DNA: TGTGCCACCAGCAGCGGACTAGCGGGGAGAGAGACCCAGTACTTC

V: TRBV6-5
D: .
J: TRBJ1-5
size: .
CDR3: CASSSGTNQPQHF
DNA: TGTGCCAGCAGTTCGGGGACAAATCAGCCCCAGCATTTT

V: TRBV11-3
D: .
J: TRBJ2-5
size: few
CDR3: CASSFSSAETQYF
DNA: TGTGCCAGCAGCTTCTCTAGCGCGGAGACCCAGTACTTC

V: TRBV4-3
D: .
J: TRBJ1-2
size: .
CDR3: CASSQDSDTGYYGYTF
DNA: TGCGCCAGCAGCCAAGACTCGGACACAGGGTACTATGGCTACACCTTC

V: TRBV7-9
D: .
J: TRBJ1-4
size: once
CDR3: CASSLGGTNEKLFF
DNA: TGTGCCAGCAGCTTAGGCGGGACTAATGAAAAACTGTTTTTT

V: TRBV4-3
D: TRBD1
J: TRBJ2-1
size: .
CDR3: CASSRKGQGARYNEQFF
DNA: TGCGCCAGCAGCCGAAAGGGACAGGGGGCGAGGTACAATGAGCAGTTCTTC

V: TRBV3-1/TRBV3-2
D: .
J: TRBJ2-3
size: .
CDR3: CASSQSIGRGTDTQYF
DNA: TGTGCCAGCAGCCAATCAATCGGCAGGGGCACAGATACGCAGTATTTT

V: TRBV19
D: TRBD2
J: TRBJ2-1
size: .
CDR3: CASSIDLSGTSVWYEQFF
DNA: TGTGCCAGTAGTATAGATCTATCCGGGACTAGCGTTTGGTATGAGCAGTTCTTC

V: TRBV11-2
D: .
J: TRBJ1-4
size: .
CDR3: CASSGSGRQAEKLFF
DNA: TGTGCCAGCAGCGGATCCGGGAGGCAGGCGGAAAAACTGTTTTTT

V: TRBV30
D: .
J: TRBJ2-3
size: .
CDR3: CACRTSDTQYF
DNA: TGTGCCTGCAGGACATCAGATACGCAGTATTTT

V: TRBV30
D: TRBD1
J: TRBJ2-1
size: .
CDR3: CAWSSGTADEQFF
DNA: TGTGCCTGGAGTTCCGGGACAGCCGATGAGCAGTTCTTC

V: TRBV7-3
D: .
J: TRBJ2-1
size: .
CDR3: CASSRQGTRATPNNEQFF
DNA: TGTGCCAGCAGCAGACAAGGGACACGGGCCACCCCAAACAATGAGCAGTTCTTC

V: TRBV6-2/TRBV6-3
D: TRBD2
J: TRBJ2-1
size: .
CDR3: CASSRGVYNEQFF
DNA: TGTGCCAGCAGTCGGGGGGTCTACAATGAGCAGTTCTTC

V: TRBV12-5
D: .
J: TRBJ2-7
size: .
CDR3: CASGSGVRNEQYF
DNA: TGTGCTAGTGGTTCAGGGGTACGCAACGAGCAGTACTTC

V: TRBV2
D: .
J: TRBJ2-3
size: .
CDR3: CASRSSTDTQYF
DNA: TGTGCCAGCAGGTCGAGCACAGATACGCAGTATTTT

V: TRBV6-4
D: .
J: TRBJ2-3
size: .
CDR3: CASSESSGRTDTQYF
DNA: TGTGCCAGCAGTGAGTCGAGCGGGCGCACAGATACGCAGTATTTT